Following are 24 T cell receptor beta chains from one sample sequenced in a study of early T cells in non-severe SARS-CoV-2 infection. TCRdb passed the 5' RACE reads through MiXCR, listing each CDR3 protein once. The top ten clones hold approximately 7.5% of a sample with 35,000 to 45,000 distinct CDR3 sequences, roughly 6% of them seen once. The material was whole blood, obtained at baseline. All receptors derive from an adult who was a healthcare worker with PCR-confirmed SARS-CoV-2 infection or an uninfected control (not recorded which).

This clonotype was recorded at least ten times. The rearrangement links TRBV6-6 to TRBJ2-5; D may be TRBD1 (6 bases). This CDR3 is built from 13 residues. Germline V gives CDR1 MNHNY, CDR2 SVGAGI (reference sequence). V was pared by 6 bases and J by 2 bases, with 10 bases between. CDR3 loop: CASRQGSQETQYF. In nucleotides, the CDR3 is TGTGCCAGCAGACAGGGTAGTCAAGAGACCCAGTACTTC.

This clonotype was observed a handful of times. The chain joins TRBV2 to TRBJ2-3; D is undetermined. This CDR3 region has 13 residues. V lost 6 bases to trimming and J lost 1 base, with 8 bases between them. Germline loops: CDR1 SNHLY, CDR2 FYNNEI. The DNA of the CDR3 is TGTGCCAGCAGACCGGACCGCACAGATACGCAGTATTTT. This translates into CASRPDRTDTQYF.

This clonotype was picked up a small number of times. The J gene is TRBJ2-2, the V gene TRBV20-1; no definite D call. The germline V and J ends were trimmed by 0 bases and 3 bases, with 5 bases remaining between them. The germline V gene has CDR1 DFQATT and CDR2 SNEGSKA (reference sequence). This CDR3 has 13 residues. CDR3 region: CSARDLYTGELFF. In DNA form, the CDR3 reads TGCAGTGCTAGAGATCTGTACACCGGGGAGCTGTTTTTT.

This clonotype appeared many times. The rearrangement links TRBV5-8 to TRBJ1-1; tentative D call: TRBD1 (5 bases). Trimming took 0 bases from V and 4 from J, leaving 13 bases between them. The CDR3 length is 15 residues. Germline V gene sequence: CDR1 SGHTS, CDR2 YDEGEE. The CDR3 reads CASSLASQGATEAFF. For the CDR3, the DNA is TGTGCCAGCAGCTTGGCCTCCCAGGGAGCCACTGAAGCTTTCTTT.

This clonotype was found many times. The chain links TRBV12-5 to TRBJ2-7; D is unclear. V was clipped by 5 bases and J by 3 bases, with 11 bases between them. This CDR3 spans 13 amino acids. Germline V CDR1 and CDR2: LGHNT, FRNRAP. CDR3 bases: TGTGCTAGTGGTCGTCGGAAGAACTACGAGCAGTACTTC. Translating gives CASGRRKNYEQYF.

This clonotype was seen many times. The chain combines TRBV9 with TRBJ2-7; D remains unclear. The V end was cut by 3 bases, the J end by 2 bases, with 9 bases between. This CDR3 spans 13 amino acids. Germline-derived CDR1 and CDR2 are SGDLS and YYNGEE. CDR3 DNA: TGTGCCAGCAGCGGGGGTGGCGCCTACGAGCAGTACTTC. Translating it yields CASSGGGAYEQYF.

The table lists this clonotype with many counts. The chain combines TRBV10-3 with TRBJ2-7, with 10 bases that match TRBD1. Germline V gene sequence: CDR1 ENHRY, CDR2 SYGVKD. V trimming: 10 bases; J trimming: 5 bases; junction bases outside the gene matches: 8. This CDR3 contains 13 residues. CDR3 DNA: TGTGCCACCGCGGGGACAGGGGTGGACGAGCAGTACTTC. Its protein product is CATAGTGVDEQYF.

This clonotype appeared a few times. The chain has TRBV19 and TRBJ2-7; D might be TRBD2 (5 bases). The CDR3 is 13 amino acids. The V end lost 5 bases, the J end lost 5 bases, and 13 bases lay between the germline ends. CDR1 is LNHDA and CDR2 is SQIVND in the germline V gene (reference sequence). The CDR3 loop reads CASSQPGWNEQYF. The CDR3 region has the DNA TGTGCCAGTAGTCAGCCGGGGTGGAACGAGCAGTACTTC.

A few counts support this clonotype. The genes are TRBV30 and TRBJ1-5, with D uncertain. Deletions cut 4 bases from V and 6 bases from J, with 13 bases between. Germline V gene sequence: CDR1 GTSNPN, CDR2 SVGIG (reference sequence). The CDR3 contains 13 residues. Here the CDR3 reads CAWTLGSGQPQHF. For the CDR3, the DNA is TGTGCCTGGACCCTCGGATCGGGTCAGCCCCAGCATTTT.

This clonotype was counted only a few times. The genes are TRBV7-2 and TRBJ2-1; D is undetermined. The germline V and J ends were trimmed by 1 base and 2 bases, with 12 bases remaining between them. This CDR3 has 16 amino acids. CDR1 is SGHTA and CDR2 is FQGNSA in the germline V gene. The CDR3 DNA sequence: TGTGCCAGCAGCTTAGATGGCAGGTTAACCTACAATGAGCAGTTCTTC. Encoded protein: CASSLDGRLTYNEQFF.

This clonotype was found many times. The chain joins TRBV7-2 to TRBJ2-3; 13 nucleotides agree with TRBD2. With 4 bases clipped from V and 1 base from J, the junction kept 2 bases outside the gene matches. Per germline, CDR1 SGHTA and CDR2 FQGNSA. This CDR3 region has 16 residues. The CDR3 nucleotides are TGTGCCAGCAGCTCCGGGACTAGCGGGGGCACAGATACGCAGTATTTT. Translated, it gives CASSSGTSGGTDTQYF.

The chain joins TRBV5-1 to TRBJ2-5; possibly TRBD1 for D (6 bases). The CDR3 covers 15 residues. V lost 0 bases and J 0 bases, leaving 9 bases between the germline ends. Germline V lookup: CDR1 SGHRS, CDR2 YFSETQ. The CDR3 is CASSLAGQNQETQYF. The DNA for the CDR3 is TGCGCCAGCAGCTTGGCGGGACAAAACCAAGAGACCCAGTACTTC.

This clonotype was found many times. The chain combines TRBV7-2 with TRBJ2-7; possible D gene TRBD1, 6 bases. Per the germline V gene, CDR1 is SGHTA and CDR2 is FQGNSA. V gave up 6 bases and J gave up 3 bases, with 15 bases separating them. The CDR3 has 14 amino acids. The CDR3 reads CASSLQGGYYEQYF. The CDR3 coding sequence is TGTGCCAGCAGTTTACAGGGTGGCTACTACGAGCAGTACTTC.

This clonotype was observed a few times. The genes are TRBV29-1 and TRBJ1-1; D might be TRBD1 (5 bases). CDR1 is SQVTM, CDR2 ANQGSEA, per germline. The germline V and J ends were trimmed by 2 bases and 0 bases, with 10 bases remaining between them. This CDR3 contains 14 residues. CDR3 sequence: CSVERGIMNTEAFF. The CDR3 nucleotides read TGCAGCGTTGAAAGGGGCATCATGAACACTGAAGCTTTCTTT.

This clonotype was seen at least ten times. This chain uses TRBV7-6 with TRBJ1-2; 8 bases map to TRBD1. CDR3 length: 13 amino acids. CDR1 SGHVS and CDR2 FNYEAQ come from the germline V gene. With V trimmed by 5 bases and J by 4 bases, 3 bases remained unmatched. The CDR3 coding sequence is TGTGCCAGCAGCCGAACAGGGGGCTATGGCTACACCTTC. Its translation: CASSRTGGYGYTF.

This clonotype showed up many times. The rearrangement links TRBV12-3 or TRBV12-4 to TRBJ1-1; TRBD1 aligns across 8 bases. This CDR3 contains 14 residues. Unmatched junction bases numbered 13, after V lost 5 bases and J lost 11 bases. CDR3 in DNA: TGTGCCAGCAGTCCCCGACAGGGGAAGTGGGGCGCTTTCTTT. This encodes CASSPRQGKWGAFF.

This clonotype was counted at least ten times. The genes are TRBV7-9 and TRBJ1-1, with D possibly being TRBD1 (6 bases). Trimming removed 3 bases from V and 0 bases from J, with 8 bases in between. The CDR3 runs 14 residues. Germline V gene lookup returns CDR1 SEHNR and CDR2 FQNEAQ (reference sequence). Here the CDR3 DNA reads TGTGCCAGCAGCTTGACAGGCATGAACACTGAAGCTTTCTTT. Its translation is CASSLTGMNTEAFF. Looking up the rest from reference TRBV7-9 and TRBJ1-1 gives the full variable domain: DTGVSQNPRHKITKRGQNVTFRCDPISEHNRLYWYRQTLGQGPEFLTYFQNEAQLEKSRLLSDRFSAERPKGSFSTLEIQRTEQGDSAMYLCASSLTGMNTEAFFGQGTRLTVV.

This clonotype occurred a few times. The rearrangement links TRBV20-1 to TRBJ1-1, with 7 bases aligning to TRBD1. V was pared by 3 bases and J by 8 bases, with 3 bases of the junction left unmatched. The CDR3 covers 11 residues. In germline, CDR1 is DFQATT, CDR2 SNEGSKA (reference sequence). The CDR3 DNA reads as TGCAGTGCTAGTAAGGGGGCCGAAGCTTTCTTT. It translates to CSASKGAEAFF.

The J gene is TRBJ1-4, the V gene TRBV12-3 or TRBV12-4; maybe TRBD1 (5 bases). This CDR3 is 13 amino acids long. V was cut by 3 bases and J by 8 bases, with 10 bases left in between. CDR3 bases: TGTGCCAGCAGTTTGAGACGGGGGGAAAAACTGTTTTTT. Residues: CASSLRRGEKLFF.

As for this clonotype: It may be a read error: a sequence one base away is much more abundant. The rearrangement links TRBV20-1 to TRBJ1-5; tentative D call: TRBD1 (5 bases). The CDR3 contains 13 residues. Looked up from germline, CDR1 is DFQATT and CDR2 is SNEGSKA (reference sequence). V gave up 5 bases and J gave up 7 bases, with 15 bases separating them. The CDR3 DNA sequence: TGCAGTGCTCCGACAGAGACGGAACAGCCCCAGCATTTT. This sequence encodes CSAPTETEQPQHF.

This clonotype was recorded at least ten times. The rearrangement joins TRBV19 to TRBJ1-5, with 8 bases that match TRBD1. This CDR3 spans 17 amino acids. Germline V gives CDR1 LNHDA, CDR2 SQIVND (reference sequence). V was clipped by 5 bases and J by 2 bases; unmatched bases: 11. The CDR3 spells CASSPISGQVGNQPQHF. The CDR3, as DNA: TGTGCCAGTAGTCCGATCTCGGGACAGGTGGGCAATCAGCCCCAGCATTTT.

This clonotype was recorded a few times. The rearrangement links TRBV11-2 to TRBJ1-1, with D tentatively TRBD1 (6 bases). V shed 6 bases and J shed 2 bases, with 16 bases lying between them. The CDR3 runs to 15 residues. Per germline, CDR1 SGHAT and CDR2 FQNNGV. The CDR3 DNA reads as TGTGCCAGCAGGCCCTCGCGGGGGCTCAACACTGAAGCTTTCTTT. It translates to CASRPSRGLNTEAFF.

This clonotype has ten or more counts. This rearrangement joins TRBV3-1 to TRBJ1-6, with TRBD1 matching over 10 bases. J was trimmed by 7 bases and V by 4 bases; bases with no gene match: 1. The length of the CDR3 is 14 residues. CDR1 LGHDT and CDR2 YNNKEL come from the germline V gene (reference sequence). The CDR3 region is CASSPGQGNSPLHF. The CDR3 DNA follows: TGTGCCAGCAGCCCGGGACAGGGGAATTCACCCCTCCACTTT.

The sample holds a few counts of this clonotype. This sequence joins TRBV12-3 or TRBV12-4 and TRBJ2-3; 14 positions match TRBD2. V gave up 7 bases and J gave up 3 bases; unmatched junction bases: 6. This CDR3 is built from 16 residues. The CDR3 DNA sequence: TGTGCCAGCACCCGGACTAGCGGGGGGAGAACAGATACGCAGTATTTT. Translated: CASTRTSGGRTDTQYF.